The 8 T cell receptor beta chains below were found in one sample sequenced in a study of blood T cell repertoires in COVID-19. Using immunoSEQ multiplex PCR, the repertoire was profiled, and TCRdb retains in-frame clones only, with some absent. The table includes about 29,000 clones, 89% detected once. The sample was peripheral blood. These receptors were taken from a human donor in a cohort sampled during active COVID-19.

A single count supports this clone. The genes are TRBV3-1 (or the pseudogene TRBV3-2) and TRBJ2-3, with TRBD2 identical over 16 bases. Losses at the gene ends were 4 bases for V and 4 bases for J; bases not matched to a gene: 8. This CDR3 has 18 amino acids. Germline values: CDR1 LGHDT, CDR2 YNNKEL (reference sequence). The CDR3 DNA sequence: TGTGCCAGCAGCCCGACCGGGACTAGCGGGGGGGCCGCAGATACGCAGTATTTT. It yields the protein CASSPTGTSGGAADTQYF.

The chain uses TRBV5-1 and TRBJ2-1; 7 nucleotides match TRBD2. The CDR3 is 15 amino acids. Germline CDR1 SGHRS, CDR2 YFSETQ. J gave up 4 bases and V 4 bases, and 8 bases lay outside the gene matches. The CDR3 here is CASSVLSGGYNEQFF. For the CDR3, the DNA is TGCGCCAGCAGCGTGCTGTCGGGGGGTTACAATGAGCAGTTCTTC.

This chain connects TRBV4-3 to TRBJ2-7; D is possibly TRBD1 (5 bases). The V end lost 0 bases, the J end lost 2 bases, and 11 bases lay between the germline ends. This CDR3 is built from 15 residues. Germline V lookup: CDR1 LGHNA, CDR2 YSLEER. In DNA, the CDR3 is TGCGCCAGCAGCCAAGATTGGCAGGGTACCTACGAGCAGTACTTC. Its protein product is CASSQDWQGTYEQYF.

The chain combines TRBV21-1 with TRBJ1-1; TRBD1 was called by the table and not checked on the DNA. TRBV21-1 is reported as a pseudogene. CDR3 size: 17 residues. CDR3 nucleotides: TGTGCCAGCAGCAAAGAGAACCGGGACAGGGAAATTGGTGAAGCTTTCTTT. Translating gives CASSKENRDREIGEAFF.

The chain recombines TRBV11-3 with TRBJ1-5; 12 bases line up with TRBD1. The CDR3 has 18 residues. V lost 3 bases and J lost 0; bases outside the gene matches: 6. Germline V gene data show CDR1 as SGHNT and CDR2 as YENEEA. The CDR3 nucleotides are TGTGCCAGCAGCTTCATTCTGGGACAGGGGGCTAGCAATCAGCCCCAGCATTTT. Its translation: CASSFILGQGASNQPQHF.

The V call is TRBV7-9, the J call TRBJ2-3, with 7 bases that match TRBD2. Germline V gives CDR1 SEHNR, CDR2 FQNEAQ (reference sequence). The CDR3 totals 17 residues. Germline trimming cut 0 bases from V and 0 bases from J; bases unmatched to any gene: 6. In nucleotides, the CDR3 is TGTGCCAGCAGCTTAGCACTCGGGGGGACTAGCACAGATACGCAGTATTTT. Encoded protein: CASSLALGGTSTDTQYF.

The V gene is TRBV5-8, the J gene TRBJ1-2; tentative D call: TRBD1 (5 bases). The CDR3 runs 16 residues. The germline V gene encodes CDR1 SGHTS and CDR2 YDEGEE. Trimming shortened V by 2 bases and J by 1 base, and 15 bases separated the two germline ends. The CDR3 is CASSFKTATFNYGYTF. The DNA for the CDR3 is TGTGCCAGCAGCTTCAAGACAGCCACCTTTAACTATGGCTACACCTTC. Filled out from reference TRBV5-8 and TRBJ1-2, the complete variable domain reads EAGVTQSPTHLIKTRGQQATLRCSPISGHTSVYWYQQALGLGLQFLLWYDEGEERNRGNFPPRFSGRQFPNYSSELNVNALELEDSALYLCASSFKTATFNYGYTFGSGTRLTVV.

V usage is TRBV9 and J usage is TRBJ2-7; 12 bases fit TRBD2. V shed 3 bases and J 6 bases; nucleotides not matched to a gene: 4. Germline CDR1 and CDR2: SGDLS and YYNGEE. The CDR3 sequence is 14 residues long. In DNA form, the CDR3 reads TGTGCCAGCAGCGCTGGACTAGCGGGGCGCGAGCAGTACTTC. This codes for CASSAGLAGREQYF. The whole variable domain, remainder taken from reference TRBV9 and TRBJ2-7, is DSGVTQTPKHLITATGQRVTLRCSPRSGDLSVYWYQQSLDQGLQFLIQYYNGEERAKGNILERFSAQQFPDLHSELNLSSLELGDSALYFCASSAGLAGREQYFGPGTRLTVT.